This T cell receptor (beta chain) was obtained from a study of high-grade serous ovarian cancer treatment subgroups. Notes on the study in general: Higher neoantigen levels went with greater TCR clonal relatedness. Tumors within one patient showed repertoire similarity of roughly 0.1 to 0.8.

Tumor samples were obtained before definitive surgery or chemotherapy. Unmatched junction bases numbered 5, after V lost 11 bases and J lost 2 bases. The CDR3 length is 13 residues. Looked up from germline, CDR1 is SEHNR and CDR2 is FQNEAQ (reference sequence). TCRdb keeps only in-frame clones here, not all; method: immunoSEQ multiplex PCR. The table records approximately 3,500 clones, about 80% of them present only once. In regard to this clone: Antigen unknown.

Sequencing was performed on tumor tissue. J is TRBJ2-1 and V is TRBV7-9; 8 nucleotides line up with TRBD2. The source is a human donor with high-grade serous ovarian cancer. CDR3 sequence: CALSGDTYNEQFF. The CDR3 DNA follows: TGTGCCCTTAGCGGGGATACCTACAATGAGCAGTTCTTC.